This TCR beta chain was recovered during a study of blood T cells in healthy people across ages. Study results and limitations: Roughly linearly, TCR beta diversity per million T cells fell as age increased.

This CDR3 has 15 residues. V dropped 5 bases and J dropped 5 bases, with 18 bases sitting between them. The V gene's germline CDR1 is SNHLY and CDR2 FYNNEI. Concerning this clonotype itself: The target antigen is unknown.

For the second PCR, which ran for about 6 to 11 cycles, a sample-barcoded 5' primer and a J-beta primer mix were used. Each cDNA molecule was tagged by a template-switch adaptor with 12 random nucleotides. TCRdb independently ran MiXCR on the 5' RACE reads; one entry per CDR3 protein. The sample has fewer than 1,000,000 distinct CDR3 sequences; 35% to 50% are singletons. The sequencing input was blood. This TCR was sampled from a man aged 80 or over in good health. This rearrangement joins TRBV2 to TRBJ2-5; D might be TRBD1 or TRBD2, each matching 6 bases. CDR3 DNA: TGTGCCAGCAGTCGGCAGGGGAGGAGCCAGGAGACCCAGTACTTC. Protein: CASSRQGRSQETQYF.